There are many counts of the clone carrying this TCR beta chain. Its antigen is not known. This record belongs to a study of shared clonotypes between healthy human individuals. Study results and limitations: It was the few donors that limited the genetic and exposure-history diversity represented. Shared clonotypes across all four donors exceeded non-shared ones in generation probability.

Subsets obtained from CD4+ cells comprised CD45RA+ naive and CD45RA-negative memory cells. Germline V gene lookup returns CDR1 SGHRS and CDR2 YFSETQ. Unmatched junction bases numbered 11, after V lost 3 bases and J lost 5 bases. This CDR3 contains 17 residues. Once extracted for a subset, genomic DNA was divided evenly among several immunoSEQ plates. The table came from immunoSEQ multiplex PCR; TCRdb's copy has only in-frame clones and leaves some out. Of about 1 million clones in the sample, more than 60% were seen once. This TCR came from a man younger than 30 in good health. The specimen was memory CD4+ T cells sorted from blood. The subset: CD45RA-negative fraction. The chain has TRBV5-1 and TRBJ2-2, with TRBD1 identical over 9 bases. The DNA for the CDR3 is TGCGCCAGCAGCTCTAGGAAGACAGGGGGTGTAACCGGGGAGCTGTTTTTT. This sequence encodes CASSSRKTGGVTGELFF.